This T cell receptor (beta chain) was captured by sequencing in a study of cytomegalovirus exposure and HLA in healthy donors (dated by TCRdb to the late 2010s). Background for the entire study: In an earlier analysis of fewer than 750 of the donors, about 270 Gb of sequence data and just under 120 million unique TCR beta sequences from about 190 million T cells were reported. An early release covering about 600 HLA-typed donors comprised around 300 gigabases of sequencing data and tens of millions of unique TCR sequences. Of the roughly 400 genotyped donors, roughly 85% fell in the genetic ancestry cluster associated with self-reported Caucasian donors. The study aimed to test whether cataloging public T cell receptors could reveal signatures of past pathogen exposure. The T cell repertoires of 550 to 850 subjects were profiled by immunosequencing and related to cytomegalovirus serostatus. Besides the first cohort of around 670 subjects, a separate validation cohort made up of about 120 different subjects was used. The study combined high-throughput TCR immunosequencing, statistical association of individual TCRs with disease status, and machine learning to predict cytomegalovirus infection status. A later analysis re-examined previously published TCR beta repertoires from hundreds of donors and added high-resolution HLA genotyping to investigate patterns of TCR occurrence. The later analysis used no new phenotypic data to find candidate immune exposures, relying instead on TCR beta sequences and their occurrence across donors. In an earlier analysis of several hundred of the donors, high-throughput TCR beta sequencing was used to judge whether each TCR beta V gene segment behaved as functional or pseudogenic. Donor age, sex, ethnicity and CMV serostatus were collected together with the repertoire data. A later genetic analysis used genome-wide SNP genotypes for about 65% of the roughly 670 donors, treating that subset as a discovery cohort. Every discovery cohort repertoire had been produced on one sequencing platform. HLA typing covered class I and class II loci at four-digit resolution. The number of typed donors differed by locus: about 629-640 for A, B, C, DRB1 and DQB1; about 520 for DQA1; about 600 for DPA1; and about 450 for DPB1. Four or five DR-DQ haplotypes were handled as single units for association and clustering because linkage in the cohort was strong. Among roughly 370 genotyped donors of the cohort, an average of approximately 240,000 unique TCR beta nucleotide sequences were sequenced per donor, roughly 20% of them non-productive. On the study overall, not on this receptor specifically: In vitro tests confirmed that a few of the cytomegalovirus-associated TCR beta chains recognize cytomegalovirus antigens. Sequencing depth was assumed to be roughly uniform across donors in the presence/absence analyses, though that assumption may not hold. When HLA alleles, especially DR and DQ, strongly co-occurred, TCR associations were difficult to assign to individual alleles. In a later analysis, TCR association rates were found to vary across HLA loci, with the most associated TCRs seen for DRB1 alleles and the fewest for HLA-C alleles. Some IMGT-functional V segments, including TRBV6-2 and TRBV6-3, could not be told apart with the 87-base-pair reads, so those segments were excluded. Most TCR sequences were observed very rarely across donors, whereas some public TCRs were present in many individuals. About 15 rarely observed V segments, including chromosome 9 orphons, were excluded from the earlier analysis of a few hundred of the donors because counts were too low. An earlier analysis of 587 of the donors showed that most TCR beta V segments appeared in productive rearrangements either about 87% or about 30% of the time, which broadly matched IMGT annotations. A later analysis reported that several top co-occurrence clusters appeared linked to parvovirus B19, influenza, CMV and Epstein-Barr virus. Compared with the roughly 700-donor mean, donors in an Asian-associated ancestry cluster had fewer N-insertions in productive TCRs, according to a later genetic analysis. Linkage disequilibrium might explain the correlated functional status among segregating V segments, but an unknown experimental factor could not be excluded. Specific HLA alleles were associated with around 18,000 TCR beta sequences at a false discovery rate of 0.05 in a later analysis. This cohort had only TCR beta chains sequenced, and the lack of alpha or paired-chain data limited which features could be detected. According to the authors, the approach could potentially be generalized to other disease states and immunological phenotypes. A cluster of highly shared sequence variants was judged likely to represent a technical artifact of the sequencing pipeline. Most CMV-associated TCR beta chains appeared to be HLA-restricted in a later analysis, and the HLA associations seemed to be driven largely by CMV exposure. V-gene and J-gene trimming of TCR beta chains was associated with a missense DCLRE1C variant in a later genetic analysis, and the association was replicated in an independent cohort. The study gave a list of around 170 TCR beta chains associated with cytomegalovirus. Because some donors lacked HLA typing at each locus, the association tests relied only on the typed subset. A later analysis found that HLA-associated TCR beta chains were more clonally expanded and had lower generation probabilities than equally common non-associated chains. A further reported finding was that TCR beta sequences accurately predicted the HLA-A and HLA-B alleles for most subjects in the first cohort. The classifier was reported to diagnose cytomegalovirus status with high specificity and sensitivity in both the original and validation cohorts. Immune exposure information for the cohort was limited to CMV serostatus.

The library was generated by the immunoSEQ multiplex PCR assay. A mixture of 60 forward primers for TCR Vbeta segments and 13 reverse primers for TCR Jbeta segments was used in the multiplex PCR. The CDR3 region of rearranged TCR beta genes was amplified from genomic DNA with a multiplex PCR assay. The amplified TCR beta libraries were sequenced on the Illumina HiSeq System as 87-base-pair reads. The original pipeline was this. Across the 670 or so repertoires, a later analysis counted 80 million or so unique TCR beta chains, some 11 million of which were shared by at least two donors. Raw reads were error-corrected and collapsed into unique sequences with a nearest-neighbor algorithm that merged closely related sequences to remove PCR and sequencing errors. CDR3 sequences were aligned to IMGT reference sequences to assign V, D and J gene segments. For a sequence to be retained, a match of at least six nucleotides was required to both a V gene segment and a J gene segment. A rearrangement counted as productive if the CDR3 had no stop codons and remained in frame with V and J, and every other rearrangement counted as non-productive. CDR3 was defined according to IMGT convention as the region running from the second conserved V-encoded cysteine to the conserved J-encoded phenylalanine. The earlier analysis of 450 to 750 of the donors excluded any sequence lacking an unambiguous match to a single V gene segment. In an earlier analysis of approximately 590 of the donors, a V segment was called functional when productive rearrangements were above 56.7%, and segregating when the standard deviation between donors exceeded 5%. A statistical classification framework was developed to diagnose cytomegalovirus status using the catalog of TCR beta chain sequences. A later analysis assigned V and J genes by comparing TCR nucleotide sequences with IMGT/GENE-DB human TR gene sequences. Using the TCRdist pipeline, a later analysis assigned CDR3 sequences along with most-parsimonious VDJ recombination scenarios. A later analysis defined each TCR beta chain by its CDR3 amino acid sequence plus V-gene family, and excluded reads lacking a unique V-gene family. As a way to deal with suspected cross-contamination and a sequencing artifact, a later analysis dropped 450 to 600 nucleotide sequences that were highly shared and had low generation probability. A later analysis calculated a clonal expansion index for each public chain from normalized within-repertoire ranks of inferred template counts. A later analysis computed generation probabilities with a VDJ recombination model fitted to out-of-frame rearrangements, and checked the results against IGoR. In a later analysis, TCR-TCR, TCR-HLA and TCR-CMV co-occurrence was scored with hypergeometric tests, and a repertoire-size bias correction was applied to TCR pairs. False discovery rates were estimated in a later analysis by permuting HLA or CMV assignments 20 times. In a later analysis, co-occurring TCRs were grouped using DBSCAN, with TCRdist sequence similarity added in when clustering inside HLA-allele-positive subsets. For co-occurrence clustering, repertoires with fewer than 30,000 or more than 120,000 public chains were excluded, along with a handful of repertoires with anomalous nucleotide sharing. As stored in TCRdb, this immuneACCESS dataset retains in-frame rearrangements with V and J assigned. A fraction of the clones does not appear; measured against another copy, unresolved V genes explain less than half of the discrepancy, and the remainder lacks a known reason. That table gives V, J and clone size, and the DNA gave D and trimming. This sample comprises some 140,000 clones, around 74% of them detected only once. The ten largest clones add up to about 2.8% of the sample.

Note on this clone: Its specific antigen is unknown. Qualities for individual bases were not recorded, and no much larger clone is one base off.

The cohort consisted of some 670 healthy bone marrow donors. All cohort members were sampled while nominally healthy, although unrecorded immune exposures were likely present. The donor was CMV seronegative and belonged to the group of 350 or so seronegative cohort members. A peripheral blood sample was collected from each donor, and TCR beta sequencing was performed on peripheral blood mononuclear cells. Genomic DNA extraction from the blood cell samples was performed with the Qiagen DNeasy Blood Extraction Kit. Including cysteine and phenylalanine, the CDR3 has 15 amino acids. This entry keeps only the CDR3 DNA: 45 bases, framed from base 1. V loses 6 bases, J loses 0 bases, and the germline ends lie 12 bases apart. Per the germline V gene, SNHLY is the CDR1 and FYNNEI is the CDR2.

What was sequenced was PBMCs. The receptor chain draws on TRBV2 and TRBJ1-5; the D gene remains uncertain. The receptor's source is a young man in good health and CMV-seronegative. The CDR3 region: CASRLSRNSNQPQHF. The DNA sequence is TGTGCCAGCAGATTGTCGCGGAATAGCAATCAGCCCCAGCATTTT.